Sequencing of this TCR beta chain was carried out in a study of CD8 T cells in ankylosing spondylitis. General observations from the study: What appeared characteristic of ankylosing spondylitis blood was a TCR beta motif of fewer than ten highly homologous variants.

Regarding this clonotype: Its cognate antigen is unknown.

Via MiXCR, TCRdb re-called the 5' RACE reads, giving one row per CDR3 protein. The sample contains about 700,000 distinct CDR3 sequences, around 20% of which appear only once. Between the trimmed V and J ends, which lost 5 bases and 3 bases, there was a span of 18 bases. CDR1 and CDR2 (germline): SGHTA, FQGNSA. The CDR3 loop spans 16 amino acids. The rearrangement links TRBV7-2 to TRBJ2-3, with D perhaps TRBD2 (6 bases). This TCR was sampled from a male donor with ankylosing spondylitis. Input material: blood, either unsorted or a sorted T cell fraction (not recorded which). The CDR3 loop reads CASSPPGRGVTDTQYF. Here the CDR3 DNA reads TGTGCCAGCAGCCCCCCAGGGCGGGGCGTGACAGATACGCAGTATTTT.